The rows below give T cell receptor beta chains drawn from one sample of a study of PD-1 blockade in classical Hodgkin lymphoma. TCRdb's table, derived via immunoSEQ multiplex PCR, lists solely in-frame clones and lacks some. Of 30,000 to 40,000 clones listed, roughly 90% are singletons. Sequenced sample: CD4+ T cells from blood. The receptors shown here come from a human donor with classical Hodgkin lymphoma. The CDR3 runs from the conserved cysteine through the conserved F or W. The D gene is left open where the match is weak. Some rows mark clone size as missing; the rest say once, few, many or name a class of expanded clone.

TRBJ2-7 once TRBV7-9 TRBD1 CASSSADRGWEQYF TGTGCCAGCAGCTCAGCGGACAGGGGGTGGGAGCAGTACTTC
TRBJ2-3 . TRBV9 TRBD2 CASSVGGGGFTDTQYF TGTGCCAGCAGCGTAGGCGGCGGGGGGTTCACAGATACGCAGTATTTT
TRBJ2-1 . TRBV29-1 TRBD2 CSALRDYNNEQFF TGCAGCGCCCTACGGGACTACAACAATGAGCAGTTCTTC
TRBJ2-7 . TRBV6-5 . CASSYPGLNEQYF TGTGCCAGCAGTTACCCAGGTCTGAATGAGCAGTACTTC
TRBJ2-7 . TRBV7-2 TRBD1 CASSLAPGQAYEQYF TGTGCCAGCAGCTTAGCTCCGGGACAGGCCTACGAGCAGTACTTC
TRBJ1-1 . TRBV7-8 TRBD1 CASRDRATKFGTEAFF TGTGCCAGCAGGGACAGGGCGACTAAATTTGGCACTGAAGCTTTCTTT
TRBJ2-4 . TRBV6-5 TRBD1 CASSYGTGGKNIQYF TGTGCCAGCAGTTACGGGACAGGGGGCAAAAACATTCAGTACTTC
TRBJ2-7 . TRBV7-2 . CASSLNPGQTYEQYF TGTGCCAGCAGCTTAAATCCAGGCCAAACCTACGAGCAGTACTTC
TRBJ1-5 . TRBV6-1 . CASSEVPPGGQPQHF TGTGCCAGCAGTGAAGTCCCCCCCGGGGGACAGCCCCAGCATTTT
TRBJ1-5 . TRBV5-1 . CASSGRPGQGQPQHF TGCGCCAGCAGCGGCCGACCGGGACAAGGTCAGCCCCAGCATTTT
TRBJ1-1 few TRBV30 TRBD1 CAGQENTEAFF TGTGCCGGACAGGAGAACACTGAAGCTTTCTTT
TRBJ2-2 . TRBV5-6 . CASAPWGTYRNTGELFF TGTGCCAGCGCCCCGTGGGGGACATATAGGAACACCGGGGAGCTGTTTTTT
TRBJ1-1 . TRBV29-1 . CSVEDLGTEAFF TGCAGCGTTGAAGATCTAGGGACTGAAGCTTTCTTT
TRBJ1-2 . TRBV27 . CASSPGTWFLGYTF TGTGCCAGCAGTCCCGGGACTTGGTTCCTAGGCTACACCTTC
TRBJ2-7 once TRBV29-1 TRBD2 CSVGGGSSYEQYF TGCAGCGTTGGGGGCGGGAGCTCCTACGAGCAGTACTTC
TRBJ1-2 . TRBV21-1 . CASSGFPVRTGRGYTF TGTGCCAGCAGCGGCTTCCCCGTTAGGACAGGGCGAGGCTACACCTTC
TRBJ2-1 once TRBV7-2 TRBD2 CASSLRGVAGGNEQFF TGTGCCAGCAGTTTAAGAGGGGTAGCGGGAGGCAATGAGCAGTTCTTC
TRBJ2-1 . TRBV5-1 . CASSKAGTPYNNEQFF TGCGCCAGCAGCAAAGCCGGGACTCCTTATAACAATGAGCAGTTCTTC
TRBJ1-3 . TRBV19 . CASSARQDRGNTIYF TGTGCCAGTAGTGCCCGACAGGATAGGGGAAACACCATATATTTT
TRBJ1-1 . TRBV6-5 . CASSYSGRTNTEAFF TGTGCCAGCAGTTACTCGGGCAGGACGAACACTGAAGCTTTCTTT
TRBJ2-7 . TRBV9 TRBD1 CASSVDRGEQYF TGTGCCAGCAGCGTCGACAGGGGCGAGCAGTACTTC
TRBJ1-2 few TRBV2 . CASSDGGIGYTF TGTGCCAGCAGTGACGGGGGGATCGGCTACACCTTC
TRBJ2-1 . TRBV7-9 TRBD2 CASSFGLAEYNEQFF TGTGCCAGCAGCTTCGGGCTAGCGGAGTACAATGAGCAGTTCTTC
TRBJ1-6 . TRBV27 . CASSLRSSLSSYNSPLHF TGTGCCAGCAGTTTACGGAGTTCTTTAAGCTCCTATAATTCACCCCTCCACTTT
TRBJ2-5 . TRBV10-3 . CAISAGTNRETQYF TGTGCCATCAGCGCCGGGACCAATAGAGAGACCCAGTACTTC
TRBJ2-2 . TRBV5-4 . CASSPGGGGPNTGELFF TGTGCCAGCAGCCCTGGGGGCGGGGGCCCGAACACCGGGGAGCTGTTTTTT
TRBJ2-7 . TRBV7-9 TRBD1 CASSLGQGNEQYF TGTGCCAGCAGCTTAGGACAGGGGAACGAGCAGTACTTC
TRBJ1-1 . TRBV5-6 . CASSLGPDRLNTEAFF TGTGCCAGCAGCTTAGGGCCCGACAGGCTAAACACTGAAGCTTTCTTT
TRBJ2-1 . TRBV11-2 . CASSLGSEGQFF TGTGCCAGCAGCTTGGGGTCGGAGGGGCAGTTCTTC
TRBJ2-7 . TRBV10-1 . CASSENRDEQYF TGCGCCAGCAGTGAGAACAGGGACGAGCAGTACTTC
TRBJ2-3 . TRBV15 . CATSTQGTDTQYF TGTGCCACCAGCACACAGGGCACAGATACGCAGTATTTT
TRBJ1-5 . TRBV6-1 . CASIRDGYQPQHF TGTGCCAGCATCAGGGACGGATATCAGCCCCAGCATTTT
TRBJ1-5 . TRBV2 . CASSDRGINQPQHF TGTGCCAGCAGTGACCGGGGGATCAATCAGCCCCAGCATTTT
TRBJ1-2 . TRBV28 TRBD1 CASSSTGVANYGYTF TGTGCCAGCAGTAGTACAGGGGTGGCGAACTATGGCTACACCTTC
TRBJ1-3 . TRBV15 . CATSSRKTGNTIYF TGTGCCACCAGCAGCAGAAAGACTGGAAACACCATATATTTT
TRBJ2-1 . TRBV29-1 . CSVKGGTTYNEQFF TGCAGCGTGAAGGGGGGGACTACCTACAATGAGCAGTTCTTC
TRBJ1-1 . TRBV10-3 . CAISESPGGTEAFF TGTGCCATCAGTGAGTCGCCGGGGGGCACTGAAGCTTTCTTT
TRBJ2-5 once TRBV5-1 TRBD2 CASTRGGEAETQYF TGCGCCAGCACCCGGGGGGGGGAGGCAGAGACCCAGTACTTC
TRBJ2-1 . TRBV5-4 . CASSGLGQTYNEQFF TGTGCCAGCAGCGGCCTAGGACAGACCTACAATGAGCAGTTCTTC
TRBJ1-2 . TRBV18 TRBD1 CASSLKGTDNYGYTF TGTGCCAGCTCACTAAAAGGGACAGACAACTATGGCTACACCTTC
TRBJ1-4 few TRBV6-5 . CASSYSGAEEKLFF TGTGCCAGCAGTTACTCAGGGGCTGAGGAAAAACTGTTTTTT
TRBJ2-3 . TRBV18 . CASSPTDTQYF TGTGCCAGCTCACCAACTGATACGCAGTATTTT
TRBJ1-3 . TRBV7-7 . CASSAGGNTIYF TGTGCCAGCAGCGCCGGGGGAAACACCATATATTTT
TRBJ1-1 . TRBV5-1 . CASSFGPNTEAFF TGCGCCAGCAGCTTCGGACCGAACACTGAAGCTTTCTTT
TRBJ1-2 . TRBV6-1 . CASSEGGALRGYTF TGTGCCAGCAGTGAAGGGGGGGCCCTTAGGGGCTACACCTTC
TRBJ2-3 . TRBV9 . CASSVEAWADTQYF TGTGCCAGCAGCGTAGAGGCATGGGCAGATACGCAGTATTTT
TRBJ2-5 . TRBV19 . CASSIIGLQETQYF TGTGCCAGTAGTATAATCGGGCTGCAAGAGACCCAGTACTTC
TRBJ1-5 . TRBV15 . CATSREYRETQHF TGTGCCACCAGCAGAGAATACAGGGAGACCCAGCATTTT
TRBJ1-1 . TRBV9 . CASSVDHSSTEAFF TGTGCCAGCAGCGTAGACCACTCAAGCACTGAAGCTTTCTTT
TRBJ2-7 . TRBV18 . CASSEQAGYEQYF TGTGCCAGCTCAGAACAAGCAGGCTACGAGCAGTACTTC
TRBJ1-1 few TRBV7-9 . CASSLSRDTEAFF TGTGCCAGCAGCTTAAGCCGAGACACTGAAGCTTTCTTT
TRBJ1-1 . TRBV10-3 TRBD1 CAISVGTVNTEAFF TGTGCCATCAGTGTGGGGACAGTAAACACTGAAGCTTTCTTT
TRBJ2-5 once TRBV25-1 . CASRSSGETQYF TGTGCCAGCCGTAGCTCGGGGGAGACCCAGTACTTC
TRBJ2-4 few TRBV21-1 . CASSKIAIAKNIQYF TGTGCCAGCAGCAAGATCGCGATAGCCAAAAACATTCAGTACTTC